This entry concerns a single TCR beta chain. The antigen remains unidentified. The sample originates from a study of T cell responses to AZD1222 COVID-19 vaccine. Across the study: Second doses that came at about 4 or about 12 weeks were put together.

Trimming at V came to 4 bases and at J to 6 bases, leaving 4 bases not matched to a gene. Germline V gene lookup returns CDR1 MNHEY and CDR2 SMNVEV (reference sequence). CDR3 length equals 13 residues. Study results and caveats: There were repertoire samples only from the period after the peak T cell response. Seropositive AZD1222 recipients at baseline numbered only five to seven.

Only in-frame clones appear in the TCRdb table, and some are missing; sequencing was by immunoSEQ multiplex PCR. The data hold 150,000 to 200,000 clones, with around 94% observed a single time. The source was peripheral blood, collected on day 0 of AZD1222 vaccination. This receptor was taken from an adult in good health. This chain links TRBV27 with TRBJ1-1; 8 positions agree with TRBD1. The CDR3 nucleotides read TGTGCCAGCAGTTGGGACAGGAGGGCTGAAGCTTTCTTT. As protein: CASSWDRRAEAFF.